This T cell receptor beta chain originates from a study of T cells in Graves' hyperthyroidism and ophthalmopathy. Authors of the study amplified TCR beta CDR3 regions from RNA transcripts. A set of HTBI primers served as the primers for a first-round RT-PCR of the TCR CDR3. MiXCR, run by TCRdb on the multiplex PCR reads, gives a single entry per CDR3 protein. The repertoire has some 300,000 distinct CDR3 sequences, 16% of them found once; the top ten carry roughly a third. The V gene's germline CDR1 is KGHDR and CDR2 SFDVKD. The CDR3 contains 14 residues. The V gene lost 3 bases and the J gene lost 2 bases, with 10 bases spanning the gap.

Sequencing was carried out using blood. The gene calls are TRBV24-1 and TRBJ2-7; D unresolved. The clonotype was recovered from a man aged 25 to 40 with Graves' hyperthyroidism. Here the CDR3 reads CATSDPASTYEQYF. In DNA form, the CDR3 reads TGTGCCACCAGTGATCCCGCTTCAACCTACGAGCAGTACTTC.